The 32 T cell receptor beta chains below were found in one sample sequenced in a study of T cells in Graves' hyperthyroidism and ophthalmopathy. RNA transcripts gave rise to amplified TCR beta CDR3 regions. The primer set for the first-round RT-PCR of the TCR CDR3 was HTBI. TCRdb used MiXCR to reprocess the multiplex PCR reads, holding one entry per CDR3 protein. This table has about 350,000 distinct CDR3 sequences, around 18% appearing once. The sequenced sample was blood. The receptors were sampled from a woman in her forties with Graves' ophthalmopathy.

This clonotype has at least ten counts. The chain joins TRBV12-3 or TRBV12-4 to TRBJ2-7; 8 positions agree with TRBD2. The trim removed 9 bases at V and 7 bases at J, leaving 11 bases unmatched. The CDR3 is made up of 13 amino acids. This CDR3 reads CASHRGGSGEQYF. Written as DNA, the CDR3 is TGTGCCAGTCACCGCGGGGGGTCGGGGGAGCAGTACTTC.

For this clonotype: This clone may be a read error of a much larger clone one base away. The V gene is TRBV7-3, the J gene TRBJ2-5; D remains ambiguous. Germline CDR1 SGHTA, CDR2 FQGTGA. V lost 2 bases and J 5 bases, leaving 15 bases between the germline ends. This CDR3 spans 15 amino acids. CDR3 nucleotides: TGTGCCAGCAGCTTAGGACGGGTCAAATGGGAGACCCAGTACTTC. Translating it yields CASSLGRVKWETQYF.

The CDR3 DNA reads as TGTGCCAGCAGTGAGACAGACGGACCCTACGAGCAGTACTTC. Amino acid sequence: CASSETDGPYEQYF. This chain links TRBV6-1 with TRBJ2-7, with D maybe TRBD1 (5 bases). This CDR3 is 14 amino acids long. Germline V lookup: CDR1 MNHNS, CDR2 SASEGT. V lost 3 bases to trimming and J lost 2 bases, with 11 bases between them.

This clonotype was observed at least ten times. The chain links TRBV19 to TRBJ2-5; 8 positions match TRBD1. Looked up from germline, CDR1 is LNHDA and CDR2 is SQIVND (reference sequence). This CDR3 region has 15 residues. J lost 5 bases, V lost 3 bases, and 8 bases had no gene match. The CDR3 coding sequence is TGTGCCAGTAGTATTGACAGGGGCCGGGGCGAGACCCAGTACTTC. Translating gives CASSIDRGRGETQYF. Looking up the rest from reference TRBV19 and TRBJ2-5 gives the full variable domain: DGGITQSPKYLFRKEGQNVTLSCEQNLNHDAMYWYRQDPGQGLRLIYYSQIVNDFQKGDIAEGYSVSREKKESFPLTVTSAQKNPTAFYLCASSIDRGRGETQYFGPGTRLLVL.

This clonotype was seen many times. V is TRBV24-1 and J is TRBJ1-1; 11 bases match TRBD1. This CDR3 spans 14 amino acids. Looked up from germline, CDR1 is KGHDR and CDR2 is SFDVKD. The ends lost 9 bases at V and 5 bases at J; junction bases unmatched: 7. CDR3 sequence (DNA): TGTGCCACCGTGAACGGGGACAGGGGGACTGAAGCTTTCTTT. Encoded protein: CATVNGDRGTEAFF.

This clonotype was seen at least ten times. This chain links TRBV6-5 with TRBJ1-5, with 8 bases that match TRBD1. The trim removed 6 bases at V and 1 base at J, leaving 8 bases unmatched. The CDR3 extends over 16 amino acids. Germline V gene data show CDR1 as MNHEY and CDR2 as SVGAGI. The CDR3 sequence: CASRPTGDRSNQPQHF. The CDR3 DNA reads TGTGCCAGCAGACCCACAGGGGACAGGAGCAATCAGCCCCAGCATTTT.

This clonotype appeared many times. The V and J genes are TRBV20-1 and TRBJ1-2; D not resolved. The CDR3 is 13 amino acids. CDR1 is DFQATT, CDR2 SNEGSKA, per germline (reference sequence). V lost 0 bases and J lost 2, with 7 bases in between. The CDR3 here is CSAREAGNYGYTF. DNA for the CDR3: TGCAGTGCTAGAGAGGCGGGAAACTATGGCTACACCTTC.

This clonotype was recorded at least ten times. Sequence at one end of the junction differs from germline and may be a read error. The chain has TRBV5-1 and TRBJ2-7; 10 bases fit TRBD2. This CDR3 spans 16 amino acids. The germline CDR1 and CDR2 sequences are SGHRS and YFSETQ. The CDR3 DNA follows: TGCGCCGGCAGCTTGGAAAGGGCTAGCGGGAGTACCGAGCAGTACTTC. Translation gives CAGSLERASGSTEQYF.

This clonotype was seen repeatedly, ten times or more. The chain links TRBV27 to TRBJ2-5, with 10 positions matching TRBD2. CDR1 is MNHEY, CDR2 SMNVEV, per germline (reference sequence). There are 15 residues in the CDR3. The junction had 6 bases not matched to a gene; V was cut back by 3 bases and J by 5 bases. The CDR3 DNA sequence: TGTGCCAGCAGTTTCGGGGCTAGCGGGAGCGAGACCCAGTACTTC. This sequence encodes CASSFGASGSETQYF.

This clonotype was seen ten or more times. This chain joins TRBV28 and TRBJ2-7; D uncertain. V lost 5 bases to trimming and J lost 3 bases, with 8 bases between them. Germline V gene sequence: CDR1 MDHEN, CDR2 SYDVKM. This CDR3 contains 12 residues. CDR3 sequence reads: CASSAPLYEQYF. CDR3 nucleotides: TGTGCCAGCAGTGCCCCCCTCTACGAGCAGTACTTC.

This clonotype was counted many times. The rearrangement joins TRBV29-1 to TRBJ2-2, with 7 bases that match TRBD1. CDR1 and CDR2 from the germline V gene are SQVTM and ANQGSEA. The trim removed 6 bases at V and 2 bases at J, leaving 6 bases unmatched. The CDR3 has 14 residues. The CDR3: CSVKQGTNTGELFF. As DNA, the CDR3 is TGCAGCGTCAAACAGGGGACCAACACCGGGGAGCTGTTTTTT.

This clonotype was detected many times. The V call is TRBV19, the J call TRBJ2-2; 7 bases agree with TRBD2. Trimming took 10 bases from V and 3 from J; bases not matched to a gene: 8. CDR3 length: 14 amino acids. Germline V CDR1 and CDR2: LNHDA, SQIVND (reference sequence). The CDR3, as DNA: TGTGCCACGAAAAAGCGGGACGACACCGGGGAGCTGTTTTTT. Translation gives CATKKRDDTGELFF. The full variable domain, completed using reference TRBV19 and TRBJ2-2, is DGGITQSPKYLFRKEGQNVTLSCEQNLNHDAMYWYRQDPGQGLRLIYYSQIVNDFQKGDIAEGYSVSREKKESFPLTVTSAQKNPTAFYLCATKKRDDTGELFFGEGSRLTVL.

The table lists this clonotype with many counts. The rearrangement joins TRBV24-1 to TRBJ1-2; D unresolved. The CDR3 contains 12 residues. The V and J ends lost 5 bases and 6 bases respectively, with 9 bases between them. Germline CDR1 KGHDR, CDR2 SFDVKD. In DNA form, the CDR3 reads TGTGCCACCAGTGTCGGGGTCCATGGCTACACCTTC. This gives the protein CATSVGVHGYTF.

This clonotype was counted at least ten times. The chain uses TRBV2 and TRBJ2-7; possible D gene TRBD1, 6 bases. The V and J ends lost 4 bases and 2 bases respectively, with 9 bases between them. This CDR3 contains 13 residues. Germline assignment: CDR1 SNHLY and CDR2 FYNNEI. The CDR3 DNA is TGTGCCAGCAGTGGGGACACTACCTACGAGCAGTACTTC. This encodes CASSGDTTYEQYF.

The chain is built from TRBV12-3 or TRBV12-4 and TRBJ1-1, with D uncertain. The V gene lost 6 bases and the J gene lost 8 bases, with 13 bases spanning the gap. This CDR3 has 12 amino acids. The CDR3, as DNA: TGTGCCAGCAGCCGAGGAGCCCGGGAAGCTTTCTTT. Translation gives CASSRGAREAFF.

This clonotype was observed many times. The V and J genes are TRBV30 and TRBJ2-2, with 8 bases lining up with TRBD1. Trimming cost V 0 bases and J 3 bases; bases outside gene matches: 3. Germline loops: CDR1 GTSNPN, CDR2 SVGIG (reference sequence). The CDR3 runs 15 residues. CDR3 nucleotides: TGTGCCTGGAGTGTATTGGACAGGGACACCGGGGAGCTGTTTTTT. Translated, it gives CAWSVLDRDTGELFF. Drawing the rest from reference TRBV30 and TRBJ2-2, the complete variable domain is SQTIHQWPATLVQPVGSPLSLECTVEGTSNPNLYWYRQAAGRGLQLLFYSVGIGQISSEVPQNLSASRPQDRQFILSSKKLLLSDSGFYLCAWSVLDRDTGELFFGEGSRLTVL.

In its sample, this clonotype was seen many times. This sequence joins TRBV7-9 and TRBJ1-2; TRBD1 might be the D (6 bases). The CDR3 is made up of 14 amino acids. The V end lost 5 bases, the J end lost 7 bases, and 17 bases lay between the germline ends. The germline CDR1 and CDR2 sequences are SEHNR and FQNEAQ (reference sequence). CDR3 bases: TGTGCCAGCAGCCCCGTTATCGGGGGGCTTGGCTACACCTTC. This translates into CASSPVIGGLGYTF.

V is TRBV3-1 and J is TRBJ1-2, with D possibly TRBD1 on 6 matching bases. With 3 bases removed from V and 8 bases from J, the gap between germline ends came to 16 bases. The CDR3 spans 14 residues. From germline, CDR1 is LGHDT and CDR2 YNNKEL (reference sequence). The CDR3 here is CASSHNQGRSGYTF. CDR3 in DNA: TGTGCCAGCAGCCATAATCAGGGGCGGAGCGGCTACACCTTC.

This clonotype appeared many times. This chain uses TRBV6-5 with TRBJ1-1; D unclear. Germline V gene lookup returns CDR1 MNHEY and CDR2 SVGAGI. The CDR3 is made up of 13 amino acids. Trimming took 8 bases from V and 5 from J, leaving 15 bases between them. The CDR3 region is CASGNSPSTEAFF. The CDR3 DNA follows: TGTGCCAGCGGTAATAGTCCCAGTACTGAAGCTTTCTTT.

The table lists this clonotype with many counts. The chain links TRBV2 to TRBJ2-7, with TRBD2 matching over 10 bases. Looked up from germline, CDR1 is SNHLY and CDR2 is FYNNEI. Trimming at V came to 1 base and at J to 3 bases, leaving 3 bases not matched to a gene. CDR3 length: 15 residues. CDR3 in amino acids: CASSEGTSGYYEQYF. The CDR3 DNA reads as TGTGCCAGCAGTGAAGGGACTAGCGGATACTACGAGCAGTACTTC.

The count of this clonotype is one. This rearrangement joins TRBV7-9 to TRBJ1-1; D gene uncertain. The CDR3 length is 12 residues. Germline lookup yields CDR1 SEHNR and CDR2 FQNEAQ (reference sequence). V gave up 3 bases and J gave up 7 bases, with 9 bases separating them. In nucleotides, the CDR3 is TGTGCCAGCAGCTTGTTAACCGATGAAGCTTTCTTT. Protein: CASSLLTDEAFF.

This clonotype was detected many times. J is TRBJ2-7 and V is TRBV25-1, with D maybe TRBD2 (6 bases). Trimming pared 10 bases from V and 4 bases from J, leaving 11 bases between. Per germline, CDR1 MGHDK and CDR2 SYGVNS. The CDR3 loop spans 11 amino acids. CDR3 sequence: CATSGGYEQYF. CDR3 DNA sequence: TGTGCCACCTCTGGGGGGTACGAGCAGTACTTC.

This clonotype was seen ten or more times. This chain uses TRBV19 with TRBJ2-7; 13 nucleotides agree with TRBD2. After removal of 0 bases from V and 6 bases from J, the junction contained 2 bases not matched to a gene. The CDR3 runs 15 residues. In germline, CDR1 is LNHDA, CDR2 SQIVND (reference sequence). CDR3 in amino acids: CASSIDGTSGIEQYF. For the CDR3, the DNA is TGTGCCAGTAGTATAGACGGGACTAGCGGGATCGAGCAGTACTTC.

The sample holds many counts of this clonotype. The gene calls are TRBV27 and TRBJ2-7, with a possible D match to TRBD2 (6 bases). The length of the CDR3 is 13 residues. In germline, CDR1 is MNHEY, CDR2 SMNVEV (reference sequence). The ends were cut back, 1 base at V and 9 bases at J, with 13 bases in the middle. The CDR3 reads CASSLLEGTGQYF. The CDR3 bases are TGTGCCAGCAGTTTATTGGAGGGGACTGGGCAGTACTTC.

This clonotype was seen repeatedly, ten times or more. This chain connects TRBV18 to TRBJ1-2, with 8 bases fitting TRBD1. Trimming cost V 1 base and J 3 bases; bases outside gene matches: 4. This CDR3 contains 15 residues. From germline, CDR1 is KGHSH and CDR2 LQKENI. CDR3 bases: TGTGCCAGCTCACCACGCGACAGGGGTCACTATGGCTACACCTTC. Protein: CASSPRDRGHYGYTF.

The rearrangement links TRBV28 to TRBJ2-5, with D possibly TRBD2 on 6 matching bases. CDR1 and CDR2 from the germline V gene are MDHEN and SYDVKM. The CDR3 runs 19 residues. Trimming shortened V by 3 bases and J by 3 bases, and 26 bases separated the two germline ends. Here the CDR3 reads CASSFPRASSERYKETQYF. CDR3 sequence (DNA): TGTGCCAGCAGTTTCCCCAGGGCCTCTAGCGAACGCTATAAAGAGACCCAGTACTTC.

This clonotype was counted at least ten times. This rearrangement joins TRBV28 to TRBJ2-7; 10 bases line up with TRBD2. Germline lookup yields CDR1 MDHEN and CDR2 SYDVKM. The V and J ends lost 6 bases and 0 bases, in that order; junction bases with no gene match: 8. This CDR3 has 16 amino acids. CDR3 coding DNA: TGTGCCAGCAGGGACGGGACTAGCGCATACTCCTACGAGCAGTACTTC. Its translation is CASRDGTSAYSYEQYF.

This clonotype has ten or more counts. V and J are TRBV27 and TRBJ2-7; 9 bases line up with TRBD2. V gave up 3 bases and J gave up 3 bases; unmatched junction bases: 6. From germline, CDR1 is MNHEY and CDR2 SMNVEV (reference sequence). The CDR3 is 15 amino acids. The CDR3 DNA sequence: TGTGCCAGCAGTTTTTCTAGCGGGGCAAGCTACGAGCAGTACTTC. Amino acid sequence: CASSFSSGASYEQYF.

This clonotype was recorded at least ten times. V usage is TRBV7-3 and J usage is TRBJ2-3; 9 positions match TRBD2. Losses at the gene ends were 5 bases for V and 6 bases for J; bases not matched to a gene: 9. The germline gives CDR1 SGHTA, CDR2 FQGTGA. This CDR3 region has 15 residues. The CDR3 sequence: CASSPSGTEGDTQYF. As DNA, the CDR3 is TGTGCCAGCAGCCCTAGCGGGACAGAGGGGGATACGCAGTATTTT.

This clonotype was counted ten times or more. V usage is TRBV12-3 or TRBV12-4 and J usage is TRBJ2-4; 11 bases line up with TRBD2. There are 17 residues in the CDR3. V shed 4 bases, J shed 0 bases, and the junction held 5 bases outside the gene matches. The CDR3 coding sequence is TGTGCCAGCAGTTGGGGAGGGACTAGCGGAGCCAAAAACATTCAGTACTTC. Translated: CASSWGGTSGAKNIQYF.

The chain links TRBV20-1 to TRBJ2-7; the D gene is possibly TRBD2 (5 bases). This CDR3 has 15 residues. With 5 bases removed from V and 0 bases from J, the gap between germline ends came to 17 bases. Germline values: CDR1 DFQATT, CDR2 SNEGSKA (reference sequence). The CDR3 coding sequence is TGCAGTGCTCGCGGAGCCGGGGATCTCTCCTACGAGCAGTACTTC. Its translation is CSARGAGDLSYEQYF.

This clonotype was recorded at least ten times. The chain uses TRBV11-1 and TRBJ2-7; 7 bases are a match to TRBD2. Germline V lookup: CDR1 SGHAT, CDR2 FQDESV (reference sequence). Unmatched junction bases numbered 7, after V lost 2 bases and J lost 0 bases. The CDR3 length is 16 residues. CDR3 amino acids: CASSLILGGSSYEQYF. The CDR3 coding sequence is TGTGCCAGCAGCTTAATTTTGGGGGGGAGCTCCTACGAGCAGTACTTC.